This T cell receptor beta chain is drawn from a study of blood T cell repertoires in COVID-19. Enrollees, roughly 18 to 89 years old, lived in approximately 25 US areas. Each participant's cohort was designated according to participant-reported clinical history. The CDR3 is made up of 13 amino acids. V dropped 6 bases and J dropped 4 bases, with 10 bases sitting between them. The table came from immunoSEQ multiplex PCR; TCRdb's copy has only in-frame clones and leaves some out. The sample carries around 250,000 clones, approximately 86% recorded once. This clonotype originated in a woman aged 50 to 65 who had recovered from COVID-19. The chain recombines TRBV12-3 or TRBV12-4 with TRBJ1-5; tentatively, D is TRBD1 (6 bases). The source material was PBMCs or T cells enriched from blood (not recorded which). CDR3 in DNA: TGTGCCAGCAGCAGGACAGCAAATCAGCCCCAGCATTTT. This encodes CASSRTANQPQHF.